Listed below are T cell receptor beta chains from one sample, sequenced in a study of neurological immune-mediated disorders. TCRdb re-analysed the 5' RACE reads in MiXCR, keeping a single row per CDR3 protein. This sample has about 44,000 distinct CDR3 sequences, with 20% to 25% found just once. The material sequenced was PBMCs. The receptors were sampled from a man in his sixties with HTLV-1-associated myelopathy (HAM/TSP). The CDR3 runs from the conserved cysteine through the conserved F or W. Each record gives: J gene, D gene, clone size, V gene, CDR3 protein, CDR3 DNA. The D gene is left open where the match is weak. Expanded clones are given a class, and other clones once, few, many or no size at all.

j_call: TRBJ1-3
d_call: NA
clone_size: many
v_call: TRBV6-5
cdr3_aa: CASSRKAGNTIYF
cdr3_nt: TGTGCCAGCAGCCGGAAGGCTGGAAACACCATATATTTT

j_call: TRBJ1-1
d_call: NA
clone_size: many
v_call: TRBV5-1
cdr3_aa: CASRTFPENTEAFF
cdr3_nt: TGCGCCAGCCGGACCTTCCCAGAGAACACTGAAGCTTTCTTT

j_call: TRBJ1-2
d_call: NA
clone_size: many
v_call: TRBV12-3/TRBV12-4
cdr3_aa: CASSLRTTNYGYTF
cdr3_nt: TGTGCCAGCAGTTTAAGGACGACTAACTATGGCTACACCTTC

j_call: TRBJ2-1
d_call: TRBD2
clone_size: many
v_call: TRBV5-5
cdr3_aa: CASSRTSGNYNEQFF
cdr3_nt: TGTGCCAGCAGCCGGACTAGCGGGAACTACAATGAGCAGTTCTTC

j_call: TRBJ1-1
d_call: NA
clone_size: many
v_call: TRBV3-1
cdr3_aa: CASNYGTRNTEAFF
cdr3_nt: TGTGCCAGCAACTACGGGACACGCAACACTGAAGCTTTCTTT

j_call: TRBJ2-1
d_call: NA
clone_size: few
v_call: TRBV18
cdr3_aa: CASSPPTDYFNEQFF
cdr3_nt: TGTGCCAGCTCACCACCGACAGACTACTTCAATGAGCAGTTCTTC

j_call: TRBJ1-1
d_call: NA
clone_size: many
v_call: TRBV12-3/TRBV12-4
cdr3_aa: CASTTGTTAFF
cdr3_nt: TGTGCCAGCACCACTGGGACGACGGCTTTCTTT

j_call: TRBJ1-5
d_call: TRBD1
clone_size: NA
v_call: TRBV12-3/TRBV12-4
cdr3_aa: CASSLTMMLNRGMAQPQHF
cdr3_nt: TGTGCCAGCAGTTTAACTATGATGCTGAACAGGGGGATGGCTCAGCCCCAGCATTTT

j_call: TRBJ2-7
d_call: NA
clone_size: many
v_call: TRBV5-1
cdr3_aa: CASSGTSGYEQYF
cdr3_nt: TGCGCCAGCAGTGGGACAAGCGGGTACGAGCAGTACTTC

j_call: TRBJ2-1
d_call: NA
clone_size: many
v_call: TRBV5-1
cdr3_aa: CASSSGTGIDNEQFF
cdr3_nt: TGCGCCAGCTCCTCGGGGACGGGAATCGACAATGAGCAGTTCTTC

j_call: TRBJ2-7
d_call: TRBD2
clone_size: many
v_call: TRBV5-1
cdr3_aa: CASSPVAGALSSYEQYF
cdr3_nt: TGCGCCAGCAGCCCGGTGGCGGGAGCCCTGAGCTCCTACGAGCAGTACTTC

j_call: TRBJ2-2
d_call: NA
clone_size: many
v_call: TRBV11-3
cdr3_aa: CASSLVGTTGELFF
cdr3_nt: TGTGCCAGCAGCTTAGTAGGCACGACCGGGGAGCTGTTTTTT

j_call: TRBJ2-7
d_call: NA
clone_size: many
v_call: TRBV2
cdr3_aa: CASSRGPWAYEQYF
cdr3_nt: TGTGCCAGCAGCCGGGGACCTTGGGCCTACGAGCAGTACTTC

j_call: TRBJ2-2
d_call: TRBD2
clone_size: many
v_call: TRBV4-1
cdr3_aa: CASSQTLGGGYTGELFF
cdr3_nt: TGCGCCAGCAGCCAAACCCTCGGCGGGGGATACACCGGGGAGCTGTTTTTT